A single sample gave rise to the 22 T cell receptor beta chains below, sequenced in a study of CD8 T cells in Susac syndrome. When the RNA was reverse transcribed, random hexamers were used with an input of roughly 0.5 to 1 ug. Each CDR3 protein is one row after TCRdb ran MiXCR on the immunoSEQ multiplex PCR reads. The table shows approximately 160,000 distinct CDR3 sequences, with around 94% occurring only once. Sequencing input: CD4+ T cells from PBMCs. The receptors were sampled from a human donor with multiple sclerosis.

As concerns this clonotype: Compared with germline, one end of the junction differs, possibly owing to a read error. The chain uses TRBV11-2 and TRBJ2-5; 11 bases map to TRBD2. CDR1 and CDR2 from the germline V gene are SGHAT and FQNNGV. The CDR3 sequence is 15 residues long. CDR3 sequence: CASSSGLADHETQYF. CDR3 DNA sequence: TGTGCCAGCAGCTCGGGACTAGCGGACCATGAGACCCAGTACTTC.

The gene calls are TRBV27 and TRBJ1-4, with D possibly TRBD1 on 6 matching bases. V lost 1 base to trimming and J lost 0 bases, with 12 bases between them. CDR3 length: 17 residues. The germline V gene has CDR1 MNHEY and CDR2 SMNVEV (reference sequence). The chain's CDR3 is CASSLWGRGTTNEKLFF. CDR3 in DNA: TGTGCCAGCAGTTTATGGGGCAGGGGAACAACTAATGAAAAACTGTTTTTT.

CDR3 loop: CASSESWAGTYEQYF. CDR3 nucleotides: TGTGCCAGCAGTGAATCCTGGGCAGGAACCTACGAGCAGTACTTC. This chain links TRBV2 with TRBJ2-7; D remains ambiguous. With 2 bases removed from V and 2 bases from J, the gap between germline ends came to 13 bases. Germline CDR1 is SNHLY and CDR2 is FYNNEI. The CDR3 loop spans 15 amino acids.

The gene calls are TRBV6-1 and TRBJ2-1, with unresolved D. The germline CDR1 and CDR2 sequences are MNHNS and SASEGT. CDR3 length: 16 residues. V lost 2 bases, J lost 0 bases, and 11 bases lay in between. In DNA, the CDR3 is TGTGCCAGCAGTGAAAATATCGGCAGCTCCTACAATGAGCAGTTCTTC. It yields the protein CASSENIGSSYNEQFF.

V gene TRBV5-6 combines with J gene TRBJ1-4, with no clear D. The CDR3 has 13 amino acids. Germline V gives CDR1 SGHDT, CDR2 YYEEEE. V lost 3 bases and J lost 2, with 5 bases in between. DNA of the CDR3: TGTGCCAGCAGCTCAACCACTAATGAAAAACTGTTTTTT. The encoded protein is CASSSTTNEKLFF.

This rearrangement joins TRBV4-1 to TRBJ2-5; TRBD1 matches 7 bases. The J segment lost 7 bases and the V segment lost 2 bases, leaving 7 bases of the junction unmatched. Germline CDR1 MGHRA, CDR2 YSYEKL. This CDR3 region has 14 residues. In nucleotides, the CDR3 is TGCGCCAGCAGCCAACCCACAGGGGCGCGGACCCAGTACTTC. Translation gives CASSQPTGARTQYF.

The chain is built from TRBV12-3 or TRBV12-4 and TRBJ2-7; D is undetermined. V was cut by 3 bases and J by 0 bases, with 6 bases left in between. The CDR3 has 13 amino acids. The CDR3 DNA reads TGTGCCAGCAGTTTGCTTCTCTCCTACGAGCAGTACTTC. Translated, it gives CASSLLLSYEQYF.

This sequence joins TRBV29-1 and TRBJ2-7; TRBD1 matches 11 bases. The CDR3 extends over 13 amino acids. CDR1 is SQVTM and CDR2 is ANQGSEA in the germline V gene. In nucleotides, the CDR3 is TGCAGTTATTCCGGGACAGGGGGTTTCGAGCAGTACTTC. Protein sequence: CSYSGTGGFEQYF.

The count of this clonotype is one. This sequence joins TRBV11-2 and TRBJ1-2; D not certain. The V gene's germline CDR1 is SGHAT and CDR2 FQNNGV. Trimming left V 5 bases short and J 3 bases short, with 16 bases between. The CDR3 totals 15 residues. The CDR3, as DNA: TGTGCCAGCAGCCAAGTGAGCCGGACTTACTATGGCTACACCTTC. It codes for CASSQVSRTYYGYTF.

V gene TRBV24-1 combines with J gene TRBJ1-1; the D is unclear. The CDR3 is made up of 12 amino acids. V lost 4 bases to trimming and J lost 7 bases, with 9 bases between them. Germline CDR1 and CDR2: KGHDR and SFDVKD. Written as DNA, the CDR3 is TGTGCCACCAGTGACGGGCGGGATGAAGCTTTCTTT. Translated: CATSDGRDEAFF.

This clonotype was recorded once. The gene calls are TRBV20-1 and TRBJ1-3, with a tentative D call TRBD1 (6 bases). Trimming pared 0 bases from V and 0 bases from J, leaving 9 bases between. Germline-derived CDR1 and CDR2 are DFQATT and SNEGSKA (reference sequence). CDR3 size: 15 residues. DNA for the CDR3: TGCAGTGCTAGAGATTTGACAGGCTCTGGAAACACCATATATTTT. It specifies CSARDLTGSGNTIYF.

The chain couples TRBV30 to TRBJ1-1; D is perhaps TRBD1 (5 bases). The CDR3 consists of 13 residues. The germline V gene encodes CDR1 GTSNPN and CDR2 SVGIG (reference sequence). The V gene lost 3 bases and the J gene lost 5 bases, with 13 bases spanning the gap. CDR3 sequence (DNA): TGTGCCTGGAGCGGGACGGCGAGGACTGAAGCTTTCTTT. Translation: CAWSGTARTEAFF. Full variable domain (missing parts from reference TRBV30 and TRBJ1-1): SQTIHQWPATLVQPVGSPLSLECTVEGTSNPNLYWYRQAAGRGLQLLFYSVGIGQISSEVPQNLSASRPQDRQFILSSKKLLLSDSGFYLCAWSGTARTEAFFGQGTRLTVV.

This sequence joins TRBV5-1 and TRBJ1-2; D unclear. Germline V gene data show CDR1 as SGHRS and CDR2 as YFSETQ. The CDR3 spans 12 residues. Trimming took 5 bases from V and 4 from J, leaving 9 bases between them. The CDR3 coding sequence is TGCGCCAGCAGGCCCGGGCCCTATGGCTACACCTTC. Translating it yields CASRPGPYGYTF. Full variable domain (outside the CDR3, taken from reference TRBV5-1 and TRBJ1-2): KAGVTQTPRYLIKTRGQQVTLSCSPISGHRSVSWYQQTPGQGLQFLFEYFSETQRNKGNFPGRFSGRQFSNSRSEMNVSTLELGDSALYLCASRPGPYGYTFGSGTRLTVV.

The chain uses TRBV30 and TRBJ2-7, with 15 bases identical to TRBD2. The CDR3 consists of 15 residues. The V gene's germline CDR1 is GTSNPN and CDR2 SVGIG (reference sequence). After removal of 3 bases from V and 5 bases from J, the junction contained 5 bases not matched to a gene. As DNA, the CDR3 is TGTGCCTGGAGAGGACTAGCGGGAGGGCCCGACGAGCAGTACTTC. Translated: CAWRGLAGGPDEQYF.

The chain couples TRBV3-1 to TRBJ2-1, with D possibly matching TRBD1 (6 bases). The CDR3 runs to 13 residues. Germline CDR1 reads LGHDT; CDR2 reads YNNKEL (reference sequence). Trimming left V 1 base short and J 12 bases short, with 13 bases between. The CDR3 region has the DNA TGTGCCAGCAGCCAAGGGACAGAAAGAAGGCAGTTCTTC. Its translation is CASSQGTERRQFF.

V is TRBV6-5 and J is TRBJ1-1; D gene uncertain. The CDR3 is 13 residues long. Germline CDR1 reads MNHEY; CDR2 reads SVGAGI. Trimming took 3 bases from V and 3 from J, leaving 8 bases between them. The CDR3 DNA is TGTGCCAGCAGTTATCGGGCGGACACTGAAGCTTTCTTT. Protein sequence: CASSYRADTEAFF.

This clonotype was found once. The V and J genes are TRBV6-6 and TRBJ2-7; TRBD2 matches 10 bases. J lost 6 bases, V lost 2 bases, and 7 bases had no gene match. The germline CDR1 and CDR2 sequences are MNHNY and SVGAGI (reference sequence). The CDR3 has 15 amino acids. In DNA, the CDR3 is TGTGCCAGCAGTTACGTCCGAGCGGGAGGGCGCGAGCAGTACTTC. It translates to CASSYVRAGGREQYF.

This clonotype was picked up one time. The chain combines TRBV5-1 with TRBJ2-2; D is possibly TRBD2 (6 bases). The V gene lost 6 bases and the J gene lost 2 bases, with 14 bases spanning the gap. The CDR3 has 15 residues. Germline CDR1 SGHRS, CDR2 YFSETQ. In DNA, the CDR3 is TGCGCCAGCATAGGGAATAGCGGCAACACCGGGGAGCTGTTTTTT. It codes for CASIGNSGNTGELFF.

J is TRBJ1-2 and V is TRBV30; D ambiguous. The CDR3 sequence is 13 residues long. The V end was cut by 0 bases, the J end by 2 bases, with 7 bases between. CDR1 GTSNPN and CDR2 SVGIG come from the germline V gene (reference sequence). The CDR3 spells CAWSVQVNYGYTF. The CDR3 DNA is TGTGCCTGGAGTGTACAAGTGAACTATGGCTACACCTTC.

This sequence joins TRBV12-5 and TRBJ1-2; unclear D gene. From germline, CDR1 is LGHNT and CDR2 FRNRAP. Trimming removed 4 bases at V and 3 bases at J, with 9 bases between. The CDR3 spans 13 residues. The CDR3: CASGYPRHYGYTF. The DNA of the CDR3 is TGTGCTAGTGGTTATCCCCGGCACTATGGCTACACCTTC.

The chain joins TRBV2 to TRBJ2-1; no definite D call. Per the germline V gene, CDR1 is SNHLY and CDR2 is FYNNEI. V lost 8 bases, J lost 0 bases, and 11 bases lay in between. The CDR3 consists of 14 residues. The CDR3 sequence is CASHRESSYNEQFF. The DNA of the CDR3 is TGTGCCAGCCACCGAGAAAGCTCCTACAATGAGCAGTTCTTC.

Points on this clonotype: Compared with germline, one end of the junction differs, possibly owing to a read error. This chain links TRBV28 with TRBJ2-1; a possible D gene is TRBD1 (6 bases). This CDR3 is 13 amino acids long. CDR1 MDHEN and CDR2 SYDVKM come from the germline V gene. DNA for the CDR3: TGTGCCAGCAGTTTAGGTCGGGACAAAGAGCAGTTCTTC. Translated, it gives CASSLGRDKEQFF.